This T cell receptor (beta chain) was recovered during a study of blood T cell repertoires in COVID-19. The wider study: PBMCs, B-cell-depleted T cells, or T cells were the source of the cDNA or gDNA that made up the material.

The assay was immunoSEQ multiplex PCR, and TCRdb's table has in-frame clones only and misses some. Of roughly 150,000 clones listed, 81% were seen once; the top ten hold roughly 5.7%. The study recruited people aged about 18 to 95 years across under 25 US areas. Cohort assignment relied on participant-reported clinical history. This CDR3 contains 17 residues. Per germline, CDR1 SGHDN and CDR2 FVKESK. With V trimmed by 2 bases and J by 0 bases, 4 bases remained unmatched. J is TRBJ2-3 and V is TRBV14; 11 bases agree with TRBD2. The sequencing sample was made of PBMCs or T cells enriched from blood (not recorded which). The receptor comes from a woman aged 40-49 years with acute COVID-19. CDR3 sequence (DNA): TGTGCCAGCAGCCAACGATGGACTAGCGGGAGCACAGATACGCAGTATTTT. Protein product: CASSQRWTSGSTDTQYF. Full variable domain (remainder filled in from reference TRBV14 and TRBJ2-3): EAGVTQFPSHSVIEKGQTVTLRCDPISGHDNLYWYRRVMGKEIKFLLHFVKESKQDESGMPNNRFLAERTGGTYSTLKVQPAELEDSGVYFCASSQRWTSGSTDTQYFGPGTRLTVL.